The 22 T cell receptor beta chains reported below all come from one sample, sequenced in a study of cytotoxic CD8 clonotypes in ibrutinib-treated CLL. Libraries were prepared by immunoSEQ multiplex PCR; TCRdb keeps only in-frame clonotypes and omits some of them. The sample includes just over 45,000 clones, 60% to 75% of them seen just once. The sample here was PBMCs, taken after 12 months of ibrutinib treatment. The receptors were sampled from a human donor with chronic lymphocytic leukemia.

This chain connects TRBV19 to TRBJ1-4; perhaps TRBD1 as D (5 bases). This CDR3 contains 16 residues. Germline V gene lookup returns CDR1 LNHDA and CDR2 SQIVND (reference sequence). Deletions cut 7 bases from V and 1 base from J, with 16 bases between. For the CDR3, the DNA is TGTGCCAGTACCAGACTTGGTGGGGGAACTAATGAAAAACTGTTTTTT. It specifies CASTRLGGGTNEKLFF. Full variable domain (remainder filled in from reference TRBV19 and TRBJ1-4): DGGITQSPKYLFRKEGQNVTLSCEQNLNHDAMYWYRQDPGQGLRLIYYSQIVNDFQKGDIAEGYSVSREKKESFPLTVTSAQKNPTAFYLCASTRLGGGTNEKLFFGSGTQLSVL.

The CDR3 nucleotides read TGTGCCAGCAGCTTAGGGCAGGGCCAGCAGTACTTC. Its translation is CASSLGQGQQYF. This chain connects TRBV11-3 to TRBJ2-7; TRBD1 might be the D (5 bases). V shed 1 base and J shed 8 bases, with 9 bases lying between them. Per germline, CDR1 SGHNT and CDR2 YENEEA. The length of the CDR3 is 12 residues.

V usage is TRBV4-1 and J usage is TRBJ2-3; D tentatively fits TRBD1 or TRBD2 (6 bases each). Between the trimmed V and J ends, which lost 6 bases and 0 bases, there was a span of 13 bases. The CDR3 has 15 amino acids. Germline CDR1 reads MGHRA; CDR2 reads YSYEKL. This CDR3 reads CASRRGHTSTDTQYF. The CDR3 coding sequence is TGCGCCAGCAGGCGGGGACATACTAGCACAGATACGCAGTATTTT.

V is TRBV7-9 and J is TRBJ1-2; 8 nucleotides align to TRBD1. The CDR3 contains 15 residues. With V trimmed by 5 bases and J by 0 bases, 5 bases remained unmatched. CDR1 and CDR2 from the germline V gene are SEHNR and FQNEAQ (reference sequence). The CDR3 loop reads CASSKSQGANYGYTF. Here the CDR3 DNA reads TGTGCCAGCAGCAAATCACAGGGGGCTAACTATGGCTACACCTTC. The variable domain in full, with the rest retrieved from reference TRBV7-9 and TRBJ1-2, is DTGVSQNPRHKITKRGQNVTFRCDPISEHNRLYWYRQTLGQGPEFLTYFQNEAQLEKSRLLSDRFSAERPKGSFSTLEIQRTEQGDSAMYLCASSKSQGANYGYTFGSGTRLTVV.

This clone was seen only a few times. The same CDR3 is also encoded by other DNA sequences in this sample. The chain combines TRBV6-5 with TRBJ2-2, with 9 bases identical to TRBD1. The CDR3 sequence is 15 residues long. Looked up from germline, CDR1 is MNHEY and CDR2 is SVGAGI. The trim removed 6 bases at V and 1 base at J, leaving 3 bases unmatched. The CDR3 reads CASSPGQGNTGELFF. The CDR3 DNA is TGTGCCAGCAGCCCGGGACAGGGGAACACCGGGGAGCTGTTTTTT.

The V and J genes are TRBV29-1 and TRBJ1-5; D might be TRBD1 (5 bases). CDR3 length: 15 residues. Per the germline V gene, CDR1 is SQVTM and CDR2 is ANQGSEA. V was shortened by 6 bases and J by 5 bases, with 20 bases between the two germline ends. The CDR3 DNA reads as TGCAGCGTCGCCTCGGGGGGAGGTACGGATCAGCCCCAGCATTTT. Amino acids: CSVASGGGTDQPQHF.

The chain has TRBV11-1 and TRBJ1-1, with D uncertain. Trimming removed 2 bases from V and 2 bases from J, with 6 bases in between. Germline loops: CDR1 SGHAT, CDR2 FQDESV (reference sequence). This CDR3 spans 13 amino acids. CDR3 sequence: CASSLTVNTEAFF. The CDR3 DNA reads as TGTGCCAGCAGCTTAACAGTTAACACTGAAGCTTTCTTT.

As DNA, the CDR3 is TGTGCCAGCAGCATTGACCGGGTGTTGAACACTGAAGCTTTCTTT. Its protein product is CASSIDRVLNTEAFF. The chain is built from TRBV7-8 and TRBJ1-1, with D uncertain. V gave up 5 bases and J gave up 0 bases, with 13 bases separating them. Per germline, CDR1 SGHVS and CDR2 FQNEAQ. The CDR3 runs to 15 residues.

This clone was counted only a few times. V is TRBV19 and J is TRBJ1-3; 7 nucleotides agree with TRBD1. CDR3 length equals 16 residues. The germline V gene encodes CDR1 LNHDA and CDR2 SQIVND (reference sequence). The ends lost 4 bases at V and 0 bases at J; junction bases unmatched: 6. The CDR3 DNA is TGTGCCAGTAGTACAGGGGGATTTCGCTCTGGAAACACCATATATTTT. This encodes CASSTGGFRSGNTIYF. The whole variable domain, filled in from reference TRBV19 and TRBJ1-3, reads DGGITQSPKYLFRKEGQNVTLSCEQNLNHDAMYWYRQDPGQGLRLIYYSQIVNDFQKGDIAEGYSVSREKKESFPLTVTSAQKNPTAFYLCASSTGGFRSGNTIYFGEGSWLTVV.

The sample holds a few counts of this clone. The V gene is TRBV7-9, the J gene TRBJ2-3; D remains unclear. Germline-derived CDR1 and CDR2 are SEHNR and FQNEAQ (reference sequence). The V and J ends lost 4 bases and 2 bases respectively, with 13 bases between them. This CDR3 is 15 amino acids long. This CDR3 reads CASSSSTSPTDTQYF. CDR3 coding DNA: TGTGCCAGCAGCTCCTCCACTTCCCCCACAGATACGCAGTATTTT.

In this sample, this clone turned up a few times. The CDR3 region is CASSGPRGGRAYGYTF. The CDR3 coding sequence is TGTGCCAGCAGTGGTCCGAGGGGAGGGAGGGCATATGGCTACACCTTC. This sequence joins TRBV25-1 and TRBJ1-2; D perhaps matches TRBD1 (5 bases). CDR3 length: 16 residues. The germline gives CDR1 MGHDK, CDR2 SYGVNS. Trimming took 4 bases from V and 5 from J, leaving 20 bases between them.

The V gene is TRBV6-6, the J gene TRBJ2-1; possibly TRBD2 for D (6 bases). V was clipped by 3 bases and J by 4 bases, with 16 bases between them. Germline V gives CDR1 MNHNY, CDR2 SVGAGI (reference sequence). The CDR3 runs to 16 residues. CDR3 sequence (DNA): TGTGCCAGCAGTTATTCCGGGACTCCGGTTTACAATGAGCAGTTCTTC. This codes for CASSYSGTPVYNEQFF.

This clone has only one observation. This chain connects TRBV6-5 to TRBJ2-7; D is possibly TRBD1 or TRBD2 (5 bases each). Trimming shortened V by 6 bases and J by 7 bases, and 10 bases separated the two germline ends. The CDR3 consists of 11 residues. Germline V CDR1 and CDR2: MNHEY, SVGAGI. CDR3 region: CASSLWGEQYF. In nucleotides, the CDR3 is TGTGCCAGCAGCCTCTGGGGGGAGCAGTACTTC.

This CDR3 reads CASSPRDYEQYF. The CDR3 DNA reads TGTGCCAGCAGTCCCAGGGATTACGAGCAGTACTTC. The chain combines TRBV11-2 with TRBJ2-7; D perhaps matches TRBD1 (5 bases). This CDR3 has 12 amino acids. The germline V and J ends were trimmed by 6 bases and 4 bases, with 10 bases remaining between them. CDR1 is SGHAT, CDR2 FQNNGV, per germline.

The chain employs TRBV7-9 and TRBJ2-6; no clear D gene. CDR1 and CDR2 (germline): SEHNR, FQNEAQ (reference sequence). The V and J ends lost 5 bases and 0 bases respectively, with 5 bases between them. The CDR3 covers 14 residues. CDR3 residues: CASSRTSGANVLTF. In DNA form, the CDR3 reads TGTGCCAGCAGCCGTACCTCTGGGGCCAACGTCCTGACTTTC.

The rearrangement uses TRBV7-2 and TRBJ1-6, with D uncertain. Trimming took off 1 base at V and 6 bases at J, with 7 bases between the two ends. This CDR3 is 14 amino acids long. Germline CDR1 and CDR2: SGHTA and FQGNSA. Here the CDR3 DNA reads TGTGCCAGCAGCTTAGGGCAGAGTAATTCACCCCTCCACTTT. Translated: CASSLGQSNSPLHF.

The genes are TRBV7-6 and TRBJ1-1; tentatively, D is TRBD1 (6 bases). Per the germline V gene, CDR1 is SGHVS and CDR2 is FNYEAQ. The CDR3 has 14 residues. The V end was cut by 5 bases, the J end by 3 bases, with 13 bases between. This chain's CDR3 is CASSLRGAYTEAFF. In nucleotides, the CDR3 is TGTGCCAGCAGCCTAAGGGGGGCGTACACTGAAGCTTTCTTT.

The chain carries TRBV10-3 and TRBJ1-2, with D perhaps TRBD1 (5 bases). The CDR3 covers 13 residues. The germline CDR1 and CDR2 sequences are ENHRY and SYGVKD. Trimming removed 8 bases from V and 6 bases from J, with 16 bases in between. The DNA of the CDR3 is TGTGCCATCTCCGACGGGGCTGGGGATGGCTACACCTTC. It translates to CAISDGAGDGYTF.

This clone was seen a few times. This sequence joins TRBV11-2 and TRBJ1-1; possibly TRBD1 for D (6 bases). The ends were cut back, 4 bases at V and 1 base at J, with 10 bases in the middle. Germline values: CDR1 SGHAT, CDR2 FQNNGV. The CDR3 totals 14 residues. The CDR3 here is CASSYRTANTEAFF. In nucleotides, the CDR3 is TGTGCCAGCAGCTACCGGACAGCGAACACTGAAGCTTTCTTT.

V and J are TRBV18 and TRBJ1-4, with 7 bases fitting TRBD1. Trimming cost V 2 bases and J 8 bases; bases outside gene matches: 8. Germline CDR1 reads KGHSH; CDR2 reads LQKENI. This CDR3 contains 15 residues. CDR3 protein: CASSPFQGVVEKLFF. In DNA form, the CDR3 reads TGTGCCAGCTCACCATTCCAGGGGGTAGTGGAAAAACTGTTTTTT.

The chain uses TRBV10-1 and TRBJ2-7; 9 nucleotides match TRBD2. The germline gives CDR1 WNHNN, CDR2 SYGVQD (reference sequence). Unmatched junction bases numbered 14, after V lost 2 bases and J lost 3 bases. This CDR3 is built from 18 residues. The CDR3 DNA reads as TGCGCCAGCAGTGAGAATTGGAAACCGGGACTAGCAAACTACGAGCAGTACTTC. It codes for CASSENWKPGLANYEQYF.

The chain uses TRBV11-3 and TRBJ2-5; weak D call: TRBD1 (6 bases). V lost 3 bases and J 5 bases, leaving 13 bases between the germline ends. The CDR3 runs to 14 residues. Germline CDR1 is SGHNT and CDR2 is YENEEA. The chain's CDR3 is CASSFTGSAETQYF. CDR3 nucleotide sequence: TGTGCCAGCAGCTTCACAGGGTCGGCGGAGACCCAGTACTTC.